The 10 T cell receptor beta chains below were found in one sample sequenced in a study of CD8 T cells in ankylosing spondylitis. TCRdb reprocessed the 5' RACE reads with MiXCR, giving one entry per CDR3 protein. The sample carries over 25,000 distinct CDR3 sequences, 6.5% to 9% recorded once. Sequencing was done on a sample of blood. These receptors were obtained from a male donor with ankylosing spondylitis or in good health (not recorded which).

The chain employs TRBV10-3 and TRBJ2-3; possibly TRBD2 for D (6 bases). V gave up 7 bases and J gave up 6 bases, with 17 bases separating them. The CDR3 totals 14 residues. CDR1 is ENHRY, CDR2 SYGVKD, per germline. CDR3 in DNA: TGTGCCATCACCCCCCATGAGGCGGGGGATACGCAGTATTTT. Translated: CAITPHEAGDTQYF.

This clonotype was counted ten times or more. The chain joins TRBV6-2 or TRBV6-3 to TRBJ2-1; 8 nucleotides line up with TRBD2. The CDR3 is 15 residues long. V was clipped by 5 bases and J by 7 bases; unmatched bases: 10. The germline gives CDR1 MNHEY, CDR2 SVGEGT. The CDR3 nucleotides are TGTGCCAGCAGTGAGAGGTCTAGCGGGCTAAATGAGCAGTTCTTC. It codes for CASSERSSGLNEQFF.

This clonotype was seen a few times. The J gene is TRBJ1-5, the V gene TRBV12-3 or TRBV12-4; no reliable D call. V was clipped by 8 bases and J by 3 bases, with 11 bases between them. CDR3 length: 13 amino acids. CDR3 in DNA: TGTGCCAGCGCTAAGAGACCCAATCAGCCCCAGCATTTT. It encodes CASAKRPNQPQHF.

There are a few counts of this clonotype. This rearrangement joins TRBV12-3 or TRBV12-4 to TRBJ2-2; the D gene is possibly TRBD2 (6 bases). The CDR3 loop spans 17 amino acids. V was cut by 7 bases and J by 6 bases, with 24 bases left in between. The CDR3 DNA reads TGTGCCAGCACCCTAGTTTGGGGAGGTGGGGAATCCGGGGAGCTGTTTTTT. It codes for CASTLVWGGGESGELFF.

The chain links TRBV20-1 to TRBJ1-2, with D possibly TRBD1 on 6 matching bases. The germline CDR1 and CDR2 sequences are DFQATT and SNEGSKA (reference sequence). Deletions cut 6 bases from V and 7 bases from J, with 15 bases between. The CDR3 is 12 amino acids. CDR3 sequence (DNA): TGCAGTGCGAGTGGACAGTATTCTGGCTACACCTTC. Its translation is CSASGQYSGYTF.

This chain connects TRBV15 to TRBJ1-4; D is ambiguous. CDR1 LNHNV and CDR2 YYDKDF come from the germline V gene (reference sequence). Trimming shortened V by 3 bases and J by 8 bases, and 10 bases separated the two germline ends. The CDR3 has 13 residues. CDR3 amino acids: CATSSVIGEKLFF. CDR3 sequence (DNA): TGTGCCACCAGCAGTGTAATCGGGGAAAAACTGTTTTTT. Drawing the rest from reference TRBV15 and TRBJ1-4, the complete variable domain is DAMVIQNPRYQVTQFGKPVTLSCSQTLNHNVMYWYQQKSSQAPKLLFHYYDKDFNNEADTPDNFQSRRPNTSFCFLDIRSPGLGDTAMYLCATSSVIGEKLFFGSGTQLSVL.

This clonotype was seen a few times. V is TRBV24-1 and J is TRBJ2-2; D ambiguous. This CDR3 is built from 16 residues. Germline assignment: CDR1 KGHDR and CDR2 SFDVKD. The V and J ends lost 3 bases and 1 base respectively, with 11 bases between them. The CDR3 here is CATSDDSGVNTGELFF. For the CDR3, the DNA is TGTGCCACCAGTGATGATTCAGGAGTGAACACCGGGGAGCTGTTTTTT.

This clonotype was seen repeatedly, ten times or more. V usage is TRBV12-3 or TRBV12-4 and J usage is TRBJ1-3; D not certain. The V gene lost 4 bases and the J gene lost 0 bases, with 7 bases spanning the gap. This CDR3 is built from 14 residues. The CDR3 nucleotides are TGTGCCAGCAGTTCGACGGGCTCTGGAAACACCATATATTTT. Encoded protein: CASSSTGSGNTIYF.

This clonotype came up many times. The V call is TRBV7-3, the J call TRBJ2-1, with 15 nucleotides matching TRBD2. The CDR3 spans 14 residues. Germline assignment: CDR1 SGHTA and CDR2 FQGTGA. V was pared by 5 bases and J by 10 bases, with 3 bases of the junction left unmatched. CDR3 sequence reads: CASSTGLAGGEQFF. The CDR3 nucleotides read TGTGCCAGCAGCACGGGACTAGCGGGAGGAGAGCAGTTCTTC.

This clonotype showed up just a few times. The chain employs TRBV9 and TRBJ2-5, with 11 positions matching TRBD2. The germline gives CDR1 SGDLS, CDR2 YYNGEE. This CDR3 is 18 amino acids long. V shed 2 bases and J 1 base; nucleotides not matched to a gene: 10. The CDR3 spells CASSVGFSGLAVQETQYF. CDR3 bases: TGTGCCAGCAGCGTGGGGTTCTCGGGACTAGCGGTCCAAGAGACCCAGTACTTC.